The 32 T cell receptor beta chains below all came from one sample that was sequenced in a study of blood T cells in healthy people across ages. The authors ran a second PCR of about 7 to 11 cycles using a sample-barcoded 5' primer and a J-beta primer mix. One entry per CDR3 protein results from TCRdb running MiXCR on the 5' RACE reads. The data contain 630,000 or so distinct CDR3 sequences, approximately 31% of them singletons. The specimen was blood. These receptors originate from a woman aged 80 or over in good health.

This clonotype has ten or more counts. The chain joins TRBV5-1 to TRBJ2-7; D possibly matches TRBD1 or TRBD2 (5 bases each). Germline CDR1 is SGHRS and CDR2 is YFSETQ. V dropped 3 bases and J dropped 2 bases, with 12 bases sitting between them. The CDR3 totals 14 residues. CDR3 protein: CASSSRDPAYEQYF. The CDR3 region has the DNA TGCGCCAGCAGCTCCCGGGACCCTGCCTACGAGCAGTACTTC.

This clonotype has more than one count but fewer than ten. V usage is TRBV9 and J usage is TRBJ2-2; D is perhaps TRBD1 or TRBD2 (5 bases each). This CDR3 comprises 16 residues. Germline V lookup: CDR1 SGDLS, CDR2 YYNGEE. Between the trimmed V and J ends, which lost 0 bases and 4 bases, there was a span of 13 bases. The CDR3 sequence is CASSVGGSGITGELFF. DNA of the CDR3: TGTGCCAGCAGCGTAGGAGGGTCAGGGATCACCGGGGAGCTGTTTTTT.

About this clonotype: The junction does not match germline at one end; this may be a read error. The rearrangement links TRBV5-1 to TRBJ2-7, with a tentative D call TRBD2 (7 bases). The CDR3 sequence is 14 residues long. Germline V gene sequence: CDR1 SGHRS, CDR2 YFSETQ. CDR3 sequence reads: CASSGGGLSFEQYF. In DNA form, the CDR3 reads TGCGCCAGCAGCGGGGGGGGGCTGTCCTTCGAGCAGTACTTC.

This clonotype has just a few counts. The chain joins TRBV6-2 or TRBV6-3 to TRBJ1-2; TRBD1 is a possible D gene (5 bases). The V gene's germline CDR1 is MNHEY and CDR2 SVGEGT. V lost 6 bases to trimming and J lost 4 bases, with 9 bases between them. This CDR3 region has 12 residues. In DNA, the CDR3 is TGTGCCAGCAGAACGAGGGGCTATGGCTACACCTTC. Amino acid sequence: CASRTRGYGYTF.

This clonotype came up a few times. V is TRBV7-3 and J is TRBJ2-3; 8 nucleotides match TRBD2. Germline CDR1 is SGHTA and CDR2 is FQGTGA. The ends lost 4 bases at V and 2 bases at J; junction bases unmatched: 8. CDR3 length equals 16 residues. The CDR3 loop reads CASSSAGVRDTDTQYF. CDR3 bases: TGTGCCAGCAGCTCAGCGGGGGTACGGGACACAGATACGCAGTATTTT.

This clonotype was observed at least ten times. CDR3 nucleotide sequence: TGTGCCAGCAGCACCTCAGGGGGGGGTAGTGAGCAGTTCTTC. Protein product: CASSTSGGGSEQFF. The rearrangement uses TRBV9 and TRBJ2-1; the D call may be TRBD1 or TRBD2 (7 bases each). The CDR3 runs to 14 residues. V was clipped by 4 bases and J by 9 bases, with 17 bases between them. Germline CDR1 SGDLS, CDR2 YYNGEE. The full variable domain, completed using reference TRBV9 and TRBJ2-1, is DSGVTQTPKHLITATGQRVTLRCSPRSGDLSVYWYQQSLDQGLQFLIQYYNGEERAKGNILERFSAQQFPDLHSELNLSSLELGDSALYFCASSTSGGGSEQFFGPGTRLTVL.

This clonotype was seen more than once but under ten times. This rearrangement joins TRBV28 to TRBJ2-4; 9 nucleotides agree with TRBD1. Trimming removed 3 bases from V and 0 bases from J; junction bases left unmatched: 9. Germline V gene lookup returns CDR1 MDHEN and CDR2 SYDVKM. This CDR3 is built from 18 residues. The CDR3 loop is CASSLGQGSILAKNIQYF. CDR3 bases: TGTGCCAGCAGTTTGGGACAGGGTAGTATACTAGCCAAAAACATTCAGTACTTC.

J is TRBJ2-3 and V is TRBV5-1, with D hard to call. V shed 0 bases and J shed 1 base, with 9 bases lying between them. This CDR3 is built from 15 residues. Per germline, CDR1 SGHRS and CDR2 YFSETQ. The CDR3, as DNA: TGCGCCAGCAGCTTGGCCTTGGTGGGCACAGATACGCAGTATTTT. Translation gives CASSLALVGTDTQYF.

This clonotype was seen a handful of times. The CDR3 nucleotides are TGTGCCAGCAGTTACTCATCGCCGCGGGGCCCACAAGAGACCCAGTTCTTC. It encodes CASSYSSPRGPQETQFF. The gene calls are TRBV6-2 or TRBV6-3 and TRBJ2-1, with a possible D match to TRBD2 (6 bases). V shed 0 bases and J shed 13 bases, with 25 bases lying between them. CDR1 MNHEY and CDR2 SVGEGT come from the germline V gene. The CDR3 spans 17 residues.

In its sample, this clonotype was seen many times. The chain is built from TRBV20-1 and TRBJ2-3; 7 bases match TRBD2. The junction had 14 bases not matched to a gene; V was cut back by 5 bases and J by 0 bases. Germline V gives CDR1 DFQATT, CDR2 SNEGSKA (reference sequence). This CDR3 region has 17 residues. This chain's CDR3 is CSAPSIYGRPSTDTQYF. DNA for the CDR3: TGCAGTGCTCCGTCGATTTACGGGAGGCCTAGCACAGATACGCAGTATTTT.

Written as DNA, the CDR3 is TGTGCCAGCAGCTTAGCATTTACTAGCACAGATACGCAGTATTTT. Translation gives CASSLAFTSTDTQYF. The chain employs TRBV7-8 and TRBJ2-3; unclear D gene. CDR1 SGHVS and CDR2 FQNEAQ come from the germline V gene. V was pared by 0 bases and J by 0 bases, with 7 bases between. The CDR3 is 15 residues long. Filled out from reference TRBV7-8 and TRBJ2-3, the complete variable domain reads GAGVSQSPRYKVAKRGQDVALRCDPISGHVSLFWYQQALGQGPEFLTYFQNEAQLDKSGLPSDRFFAERPEGSVSTLKIQRTQQEDSAVYLCASSLAFTSTDTQYFGPGTRLTVL.

The sample holds many counts of this clonotype. This chain joins TRBV20-1 and TRBJ2-5; D not certain. Germline V gene sequence: CDR1 DFQATT, CDR2 SNEGSKA (reference sequence). This CDR3 has 12 amino acids. Trimming removed 5 bases at V and 4 bases at J, with 11 bases between. CDR3 region: CSAPGTRETQYF. The CDR3 DNA reads as TGCAGTGCTCCTGGCACGAGAGAGACCCAGTACTTC.

CDR3 residues: CASSHSDRGRAGELFF. The CDR3 DNA reads as TGTGCCAGCAGCCATAGTGACAGGGGGCGAGCCGGGGAGCTGTTTTTT. The rearrangement links TRBV11-2 to TRBJ2-2; TRBD1 matches 10 bases. V gave up 5 bases and J gave up 6 bases; unmatched junction bases: 9. This CDR3 comprises 16 residues. The germline V gene has CDR1 SGHAT and CDR2 FQNNGV.

There are a few counts of this clonotype. J is TRBJ1-2 and V is TRBV27; D unclear. Trimming took off 8 bases at V and 8 bases at J, with 15 bases between the two ends. This CDR3 is 12 amino acids long. CDR1 and CDR2 (germline): MNHEY, SMNVEV (reference sequence). The CDR3 loop reads CASGRPGRGYTF. The CDR3 DNA follows: TGTGCCAGCGGCCGACCTGGCCGGGGCTACACCTTC.

This clonotype has only a few counts. V usage is TRBV30 and J usage is TRBJ2-2, with D tentatively TRBD1 or TRBD2 (5 bases each). Germline V gives CDR1 GTSNPN, CDR2 SVGIG (reference sequence). This CDR3 spans 14 amino acids. V was pared by 1 base and J by 7 bases, with 13 bases between. CDR3 nucleotides: TGTGCCTGGAGTGGGGTACTGGGGGTCGGGGAGCTGTTTTTT. It translates to CAWSGVLGVGELFF. The full variable domain, completed using reference TRBV30 and TRBJ2-2, is SQTIHQWPATLVQPVGSPLSLECTVEGTSNPNLYWYRQAAGRGLQLLFYSVGIGQISSEVPQNLSASRPQDRQFILSSKKLLLSDSGFYLCAWSGVLGVGELFFGEGSRLTVL.

The chain combines TRBV2 with TRBJ1-1, with 8 bases identical to TRBD1. J was trimmed by 3 bases and V by 7 bases; bases with no gene match: 13. The CDR3 is 16 amino acids. CDR1 and CDR2 (germline): SNHLY, FYNNEI. The CDR3 DNA sequence: TGTGCCAGCAATATACCTGGACAGGGAGTCGACACTGAAGCTTTCTTT. It yields the protein CASNIPGQGVDTEAFF.

The J gene is TRBJ2-3, the V gene TRBV20-1; D not resolved. Germline V gene data show CDR1 as DFQATT and CDR2 as SNEGSKA (reference sequence). This CDR3 is built from 13 residues. The V end was cut by 7 bases, the J end by 4 bases, with 15 bases between. The CDR3 nucleotides are TGCAGTGTAAAGCGCCGCCAGGCAGATACGCAGTATTTT. Protein sequence: CSVKRRQADTQYF.

Of note for this clonotype: A much larger clone differs from this one at a single base, so this may be a read error. Likely a read error: the CDR3 ends without its conserved phenylalanine or tryptophan. This chain's CDR3 is CASSLGSDTQYS. The CDR3 nucleotides read TGTGCCAGCAGTTTAGGGTCAGATACGCAGTATTCT. The chain carries TRBV12-3 or TRBV12-4 and TRBJ2-3, with D hard to call. The V end lost 1 base, the J end lost 4 bases, and 3 bases lay between the germline ends. This CDR3 has 12 residues.

Here the CDR3 reads CASGPGTGVDGYTF. CDR3 nucleotides: TGTGCCAGCGGCCCGGGGACAGGGGTGGATGGCTACACCTTC. The chain uses TRBV6-1 and TRBJ1-2; 10 bases line up with TRBD1. This CDR3 comprises 14 residues. Germline loops: CDR1 MNHNS, CDR2 SASEGT. After removal of 8 bases from V and 6 bases from J, the junction contained 9 bases not matched to a gene.

This clonotype was counted between two and nine times. V gene TRBV30 combines with J gene TRBJ2-5; 8 bases map to TRBD2. This CDR3 region has 15 residues. V lost 3 bases to trimming and J lost 6 bases; unmatched junction nucleotides: 12. The V gene's germline CDR1 is GTSNPN and CDR2 SVGIG (reference sequence). DNA of the CDR3: TGTGCCTGGAGCTTGTCCGGGGGGGCCGGAAAGACCCAGTACTTC. The encoded protein is CAWSLSGGAGKTQYF.

For this clonotype: A much larger clone lies a single base off, so this may be a read error. This rearrangement joins TRBV5-5 to TRBJ1-2; D is ambiguous. This CDR3 comprises 17 residues. Trimming removed 4 bases at V and 3 bases at J, with 22 bases between. CDR1 is SGHKS and CDR2 is YYEKEE in the germline V gene (reference sequence). The CDR3 sequence is CASSVEMGPLRHYGYTF. The CDR3 DNA reads TGTGCCAGCAGCGTGGAGATGGGCCCACTCCGGCACTATGGCTACACCTTC.

This clonotype occurred once. A read error may explain this, as a much larger clone is one base away. The chain joins TRBV30 to TRBJ1-2; no clear D. The CDR3 is made up of 15 amino acids. Germline V gene lookup returns CDR1 GTSNPN and CDR2 SVGIG (reference sequence). The chain's CDR3 is CAGSAGWGVSDGYTF. As DNA, the CDR3 is TGTGCCGGGAGCGCCGGGTGGGGTGTCTCGGATGGCTACACCTTC.

This clonotype was counted ten times or more. The chain joins TRBV5-4 to TRBJ1-1, with a possible D match to TRBD1 (6 bases). The germline V and J ends were trimmed by 1 base and 4 bases, with 11 bases remaining between them. This CDR3 region has 14 residues. Germline-derived CDR1 and CDR2 are SGHNT and YYREEE (reference sequence). CDR3 residues: CASSLPTRGTEAFF. The CDR3 DNA sequence: TGTGCCAGCAGCTTGCCCACCAGGGGCACTGAAGCTTTCTTT.

DNA for the CDR3: TGTGCCAGCAGCTTTGGGCTAGCGGGAGACATAGATACGCAGTATTTT. This gives the protein CASSFGLAGDIDTQYF. The chain couples TRBV5-5 to TRBJ2-3; 10 bases fit TRBD2. Per germline, CDR1 SGHKS and CDR2 YYEKEE (reference sequence). V lost 2 bases and J lost 5; bases outside the gene matches: 8. This CDR3 has 16 amino acids.

The chain uses TRBV28 and TRBJ1-5; D might be TRBD1 (6 bases). Germline V gene lookup returns CDR1 MDHEN and CDR2 SYDVKM. The CDR3 length is 12 residues. V shed 6 bases and J shed 6 bases, with 9 bases lying between them. CDR3 amino acids: CASSRDIQPQHF. The CDR3 DNA reads TGTGCCAGCAGCCGGGACATTCAGCCCCAGCATTTT.

This clonotype was picked up many times. The chain has TRBV6-2 or TRBV6-3 and TRBJ1-5; the match to TRBD1 covers 9 bases. The germline gives CDR1 MNHEY, CDR2 SVGEGT. V lost 5 bases and J lost 0; bases outside the gene matches: 11. The CDR3 consists of 18 residues. DNA for the CDR3: TGTGCCAGCAGTCCGGGACAGGGACTGGGGTATAGCAATCAGCCCCAGCATTTT. This translates into CASSPGQGLGYSNQPQHF.

This clonotype has at least ten counts. V is TRBV7-2 and J is TRBJ1-6, with D unclear. The CDR3 consists of 13 residues. Trimming took off 6 bases at V and 13 bases at J, with 16 bases between the two ends. Germline assignment: CDR1 SGHTA and CDR2 FQGNSA. The CDR3 is CASRSPGQSPLHF. As DNA, the CDR3 is TGTGCCAGCAGATCTCCGGGCCAATCTCCCCTCCACTTT.

This clonotype was seen a few times. The rearrangement joins TRBV5-1 to TRBJ1-2; D is perhaps TRBD1 (5 bases). The V gene lost 4 bases and the J gene lost 4 bases, with 11 bases spanning the gap. The CDR3 loop spans 13 amino acids. Germline CDR1 SGHRS, CDR2 YFSETQ. CDR3 sequence reads: CASSVTDLYGYTF. For the CDR3, the DNA is TGCGCCAGCAGCGTGACAGACCTCTATGGCTACACCTTC.

This clonotype occurred many times. The chain recombines TRBV9 with TRBJ2-1; TRBD1 might be the D (5 bases). Trimming shortened V by 4 bases and J by 5 bases, and 10 bases separated the two germline ends. Germline CDR1 and CDR2: SGDLS and YYNGEE. The CDR3 has 13 amino acids. In DNA, the CDR3 is TGTGCCAGCAGCCCATTGACAGACAATGAGCAGTTCTTC. Translated: CASSPLTDNEQFF.

This clonotype was recorded many times. The gene calls are TRBV18 and TRBJ2-1, with 8 positions matching TRBD1. CDR1 is KGHSH and CDR2 is LQKENI in the germline V gene. The CDR3 totals 15 residues. J was trimmed by 5 bases and V by 4 bases; bases with no gene match: 7. In DNA, the CDR3 is TGTGCCAGCTCACGCACAGGGGGGTTTGACAATGAGCAGTTCTTC. Translated, it gives CASSRTGGFDNEQFF.

The V call is TRBV5-1, the J call TRBJ2-5; 9 bases agree with TRBD2. The J call could be wrong; TRBJ2-7 is a better fit for the DNA end. The CDR3 runs 16 residues. Germline V CDR1 and CDR2: SGHRS, YFSETQ. DNA for the CDR3: TGCGCCAGCAGCTTGGTCGGGAGCGGGGGGTCCAACGAGCAGTACTTC. This translates into CASSLVGSGGSNEQYF.

This clonotype was picked up many times. The chain combines TRBV7-7 with TRBJ2-1, with 9 bases aligning to TRBD2. Germline V gene sequence: CDR1 SSHAT, CDR2 FNYEAQ (reference sequence). V lost 5 bases, J lost 7 bases, and 9 bases stayed unmatched. The CDR3 sequence is 15 residues long. CDR3 amino acids: CASSRAGGPLNEQFF. Written as DNA, the CDR3 is TGTGCCAGCAGCCGCGCGGGGGGGCCCTTGAATGAGCAGTTCTTC.